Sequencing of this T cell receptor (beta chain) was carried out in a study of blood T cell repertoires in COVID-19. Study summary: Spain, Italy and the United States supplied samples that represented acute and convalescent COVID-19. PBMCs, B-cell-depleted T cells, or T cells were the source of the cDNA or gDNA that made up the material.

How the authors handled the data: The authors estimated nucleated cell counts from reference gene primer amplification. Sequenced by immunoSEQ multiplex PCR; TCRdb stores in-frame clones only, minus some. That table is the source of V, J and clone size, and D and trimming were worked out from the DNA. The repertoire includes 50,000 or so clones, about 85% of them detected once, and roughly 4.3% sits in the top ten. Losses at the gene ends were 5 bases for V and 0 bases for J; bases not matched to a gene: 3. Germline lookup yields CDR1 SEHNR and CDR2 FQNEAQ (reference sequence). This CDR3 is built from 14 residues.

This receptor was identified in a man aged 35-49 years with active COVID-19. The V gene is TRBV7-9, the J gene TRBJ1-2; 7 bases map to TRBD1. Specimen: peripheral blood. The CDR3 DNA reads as TGTGCCAGCAGCCGGGACAGTACTAACTATGGCTACACCTTC. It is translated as CASSRDSTNYGYTF.